A selection of T cell receptor beta chains follows, all from one sample in a study of blood T cell repertoires in COVID-19. Using immunoSEQ multiplex PCR, the repertoire was profiled, and TCRdb retains in-frame clones only, with some absent. The table has more than 150,000 clones, around 90% seen once. Sequencing input: peripheral blood. Source of these receptors: a man in his forties or fifties with acute or convalescent COVID-19. CDR3s include the opening cysteine and the closing phenylalanine or tryptophan. The D gene is left open where the match is weak. Not every row has a clone size; where given, it reads once, few, many or a size class.

clone_size: once
j_call: TRBJ1-3
d_call: NA
v_call: TRBV28
cdr3_nt: TGTGCCAGCCAGGGTATGGCTGGAAACACCATATATTTT
cdr3_aa: CASQGMAGNTIYF

clone_size: NA
j_call: TRBJ2-5
d_call: NA
v_call: TRBV9
cdr3_nt: TGTGCCAGCAGCGAAGCGACGGAAGAGACCCAGTACTTC
cdr3_aa: CASSEATEETQYF

clone_size: NA
j_call: TRBJ2-2
d_call: NA
v_call: TRBV1
cdr3_nt: TGCACCAGTGTTGGCTCTCCGAACACCGGGGAGCTGTTTTTT
cdr3_aa: CTSVGSPNTGELFF

clone_size: NA
j_call: TRBJ1-3
d_call: NA
v_call: TRBV27
cdr3_nt: TGTGCCAGCAGTTATCGGCATCCCGGGGGCACCATATATTTT
cdr3_aa: CASSYRHPGGTIYF

clone_size: NA
j_call: TRBJ2-1
d_call: TRBD1
v_call: TRBV4-3
cdr3_nt: TGCGCCAGCAGCCAGGAAGGGGGCTGGTACAATGAGCAGTTCTTC
cdr3_aa: CASSQEGGWYNEQFF

clone_size: NA
j_call: TRBJ1-2
d_call: NA
v_call: TRBV9
cdr3_nt: TGTGCCAGCAGCGTAGTGGGGGGTAACTATGGCTACACCTTC
cdr3_aa: CASSVVGGNYGYTF

clone_size: few
j_call: TRBJ1-6
d_call: NA
v_call: TRBV27
cdr3_nt: TGTGCCACAACCCCCCGGTCACAGCCCAATTCACCCCTCCACTTT
cdr3_aa: CATTPRSQPNSPLHF

clone_size: once
j_call: TRBJ1-2
d_call: NA
v_call: TRBV9
cdr3_nt: TGTGCCAGCAGCGCCGTCCGGGACACCAGCTATGGCTACACCTTC
cdr3_aa: CASSAVRDTSYGYTF

clone_size: NA
j_call: TRBJ2-7
d_call: NA
v_call: TRBV29-1
cdr3_nt: TGCAGCGTTGAAACGGGGGATCCCTACGAGCAGTACTTC
cdr3_aa: CSVETGDPYEQYF

clone_size: NA
j_call: TRBJ1-4
d_call: TRBD1
v_call: TRBV19
cdr3_nt: TGTGCCAGTAGTGAGACAGGGGTAACTAATGAAAAACTGTTTTTT
cdr3_aa: CASSETGVTNEKLFF

clone_size: NA
j_call: TRBJ2-2
d_call: NA
v_call: TRBV7-2
cdr3_nt: TGTGCCAGCAGCGCCCAGGGTGCCTTCACCGGGGAGCTGTTTTTT
cdr3_aa: CASSAQGAFTGELFF

clone_size: NA
j_call: TRBJ2-3
d_call: TRBD2
v_call: TRBV10-3
cdr3_nt: TGTGCCATCAGGGCGGGACTAGCGGCTAGCACAGATACGCAGTATTTT
cdr3_aa: CAIRAGLAASTDTQYF

clone_size: NA
j_call: TRBJ2-3
d_call: NA
v_call: TRBV19
cdr3_nt: TGTGCCAGTACTGGGCGGGACGGAGCCATAGATACGCAGTATTTT
cdr3_aa: CASTGRDGAIDTQYF

clone_size: NA
j_call: TRBJ1-1
d_call: NA
v_call: TRBV7-8
cdr3_nt: TGTGCCAGCAGCTTAGTGCGGGCCGGTTTGGCGAGGACTGAAGCTTTCTTT
cdr3_aa: CASSLVRAGLARTEAFF

clone_size: NA
j_call: TRBJ1-4
d_call: TRBD1
v_call: TRBV11-2
cdr3_nt: TGTGCCAGCAGCCGGACAGGGCGTAGCGAAAAACTGTTTTTT
cdr3_aa: CASSRTGRSEKLFF

clone_size: once
j_call: TRBJ2-3
d_call: TRBD1
v_call: TRBV3-1/TRBV3-2
cdr3_nt: TGTGCCAGCAGCCACCGCCGACAGGGTCCTACTAGCACAGATACGCAGTATTTT
cdr3_aa: CASSHRRQGPTSTDTQYF

clone_size: NA
j_call: TRBJ2-7
d_call: NA
v_call: TRBV6-5
cdr3_nt: TGTGCCAGCAGCTCCCCTCCCTACGAGCAGTACTTC
cdr3_aa: CASSSPPYEQYF

clone_size: once
j_call: TRBJ1-6
d_call: TRBD1
v_call: TRBV5-1
cdr3_nt: TGCGCCAGCAGGGTTACAGGGGGCGGAGATAATTCACCCCTCCACTTT
cdr3_aa: CASRVTGGGDNSPLHF

clone_size: NA
j_call: TRBJ2-3
d_call: TRBD2
v_call: TRBV24-1
cdr3_nt: TGTGCCACCAGTGAACTAGCGGGGACTAGCACAGATACGCAGTATTTT
cdr3_aa: CATSELAGTSTDTQYF

clone_size: NA
j_call: TRBJ2-1
d_call: NA
v_call: TRBV7-3
cdr3_nt: TGTGCCAGCAGCTTAAATGGTAGTCCCGGGGGTGAGCAGTTCTTC
cdr3_aa: CASSLNGSPGGEQFF

clone_size: once
j_call: TRBJ1-2
d_call: TRBD1
v_call: TRBV23-1
cdr3_nt: TGCGCCAGCAGTCAGTGGGACAGGCAAAGCTATGGCTACACCTTC
cdr3_aa: CASSQWDRQSYGYTF

clone_size: NA
j_call: TRBJ1-1
d_call: NA
v_call: TRBV6-5
cdr3_nt: TGTGCCAGCAGTTACCCAAACAGGGTGACAACTGAAGCTTTCTTT
cdr3_aa: CASSYPNRVTTEAFF

clone_size: NA
j_call: TRBJ1-3
d_call: NA
v_call: TRBV4-1
cdr3_nt: TGCGCCAGCAGCCAAGCCCTCTATGCGGGCTCTGGAAACACCATATATTTT
cdr3_aa: CASSQALYAGSGNTIYF

clone_size: NA
j_call: TRBJ2-2
d_call: NA
v_call: TRBV5-6
cdr3_nt: TGTGCCAGCAGCTTGGTCCAGGGGAACACCGGGGAGCTGTTTTTT
cdr3_aa: CASSLVQGNTGELFF

clone_size: NA
j_call: TRBJ2-1
d_call: TRBD1
v_call: TRBV5-1
cdr3_nt: TGCGCCAGCAGCCTCAAGACAGGGATTGAGCAGTTCTTC
cdr3_aa: CASSLKTGIEQFF

clone_size: NA
j_call: TRBJ1-3
d_call: TRBD1
v_call: TRBV9
cdr3_nt: TGTGCCAGCACCTCAGGGACAGCCGGAAACACCATATATTTT
cdr3_aa: CASTSGTAGNTIYF

clone_size: NA
j_call: TRBJ1-4
d_call: NA
v_call: TRBV4-1
cdr3_nt: TGCGCCAGCAGCCACGGTGCAACTAATGAAAAACTGTTTTTT
cdr3_aa: CASSHGATNEKLFF

clone_size: NA
j_call: TRBJ2-7
d_call: TRBD2
v_call: TRBV7-3
cdr3_nt: TGTGCCAGCAGCTTAAATGTAGCGGGAGTGGGAGAGCAGTACTTC
cdr3_aa: CASSLNVAGVGEQYF

clone_size: NA
j_call: TRBJ1-6
d_call: TRBD1
v_call: TRBV6-1
cdr3_nt: TGTGCCAGTAGTGAAACAGGGGGCTCACCCCTCCACTTT
cdr3_aa: CASSETGGSPLHF

clone_size: NA
j_call: TRBJ1-6
d_call: NA
v_call: TRBV28
cdr3_nt: TGTGCCAGCAGGTTGTCAGGGGTCAATAATTCACCCCTCCACTTT
cdr3_aa: CASRLSGVNNSPLHF

clone_size: NA
j_call: TRBJ1-2
d_call: NA
v_call: TRBV6-1
cdr3_nt: TGTGCCAGCAGCCCCACCGCAGGCTATGGCTACACCTTC
cdr3_aa: CASSPTAGYGYTF

clone_size: NA
j_call: TRBJ2-3
d_call: TRBD2
v_call: TRBV29-1
cdr3_nt: TGCAGCGTTGCGGTACGGGAGGGCACAGATACGCAGTATTTT
cdr3_aa: CSVAVREGTDTQYF

clone_size: NA
j_call: TRBJ2-5
d_call: NA
v_call: TRBV27
cdr3_nt: TGTGCCAGCAGTTTGTGGGGGGAAGAGACCCAGTACTTC
cdr3_aa: CASSLWGEETQYF

clone_size: NA
j_call: TRBJ2-1
d_call: TRBD2
v_call: TRBV7-2
cdr3_nt: TGTGCCAGCAGCTCCGGACTAGCGGGAGGGAGTAATGAGCAGTTCTTC
cdr3_aa: CASSSGLAGGSNEQFF

clone_size: NA
j_call: TRBJ1-5
d_call: NA
v_call: TRBV30
cdr3_nt: TGTGCCTGTCAACGGGCGGGGCTCGATCAGCCCCAGCATTTT
cdr3_aa: CACQRAGLDQPQHF

clone_size: NA
j_call: TRBJ1-1
d_call: NA
v_call: TRBV2
cdr3_nt: TGTGCCAGCAGTGCACTGACTGAAGCTTTCTTT
cdr3_aa: CASSALTEAFF

clone_size: NA
j_call: TRBJ2-1
d_call: TRBD2
v_call: TRBV5-4
cdr3_nt: TGTGCCAGCAGCTTTGGCGGGGGGGCTATAATTTCGTCCTACAATGAGCAGTTCTTC
cdr3_aa: CASSFGGGAIISSYNEQFF

clone_size: once
j_call: TRBJ1-3
d_call: NA
v_call: TRBV18
cdr3_nt: TGTGCCAGCTCACCACCCTACTCTGGAAACACCATATATTTT
cdr3_aa: CASSPPYSGNTIYF

clone_size: NA
j_call: TRBJ2-1
d_call: NA
v_call: TRBV2
cdr3_nt: TGTGCCAGCACCGCAGGACAACGCTACAATGAGCAGTTCTTC
cdr3_aa: CASTAGQRYNEQFF

clone_size: NA
j_call: TRBJ2-1
d_call: NA
v_call: TRBV7-9
cdr3_nt: TGTGCCAGCAGCTTGGTACAGGGAATTCGAGTTGACGTGAATGAGCAGTTCTTC
cdr3_aa: CASSLVQGIRVDVNEQFF

clone_size: NA
j_call: TRBJ2-2
d_call: TRBD2
v_call: TRBV7-3
cdr3_nt: TGTGCCAGCAGCTACACCGGGACTACAAACACCGGGGAGCTGTTTTTT
cdr3_aa: CASSYTGTTNTGELFF

clone_size: few
j_call: TRBJ1-5
d_call: TRBD1
v_call: TRBV19
cdr3_nt: TGTGCCAGTAGCGGGACAGGGGGCAATCAGCCCCAGCATTTT
cdr3_aa: CASSGTGGNQPQHF

clone_size: NA
j_call: TRBJ2-7
d_call: TRBD2
v_call: TRBV6-6
cdr3_nt: TGTGCCAGCAGCCGAGTAGCGGGTTCCTACGAGCAGTACTTC
cdr3_aa: CASSRVAGSYEQYF